This T cell receptor (beta chain) originates from a study of blood T cell repertoires in COVID-19. Study at large: The study drew acute and convalescent COVID-19 samples from the United States, Italy and Spain.

This clone was detected once. TCRdb keeps only in-frame clones here, not all; method: immunoSEQ multiplex PCR. The data show about 200,000 clones, 89% seen once. CDR3 length equals 13 residues. V was trimmed by 5 bases and J by 4 bases, leaving 14 bases between them. CDR1 and CDR2 (germline): GTSNPN, SVGIG (reference sequence). The chain employs TRBV30 and TRBJ1-1; TRBD1 is a possible D gene (6 bases). This TCR was recovered from a woman between 18 and 29 years old who had recovered from COVID-19. Sequencing used PBMCs or T cells enriched from blood (not recorded which). The CDR3 nucleotides read TGTGCCTGGTACACAGGGTGGGTCACTGAAGCTTTCTTT. As protein: CAWYTGWVTEAFF.